This entry features one T cell receptor beta chain sequence. These data are taken from a study of blood T cell repertoires in COVID-19. For the study at large: Samples taken during acute and convalescent COVID-19 were collected in the United States, Italy and Spain. Nucleic acid was either cDNA or gDNA, and it came from T cells, B-cell-depleted T cells, or PBMCs.

Original methodology: Amplification with reference gene primers provided the estimates of nucleated cell counts. Method: immunoSEQ multiplex PCR; TCRdb's copy keeps in-frame clones and lacks some. The V and J calls and clone size come from that table; D and trimming were worked out from the DNA. This table holds 90,000 to 110,000 clones, around 74% found once. The CDR3 has 16 amino acids. V gave up 6 bases and J gave up 5 bases; unmatched junction bases: 5. Germline CDR1 SGHTA, CDR2 FQGNSA. The TCR sequence derives from a woman in her 70s with acute or convalescent COVID-19. Material for sequencing was peripheral blood. V and J are TRBV7-2 and TRBJ2-3; 16 nucleotides line up with TRBD2. CDR3 sequence: CASSLGLAGGVDTQYF. CDR3 in DNA: TGTGCCAGCAGTTTGGGACTAGCGGGGGGGGTAGATACGCAGTATTTT.